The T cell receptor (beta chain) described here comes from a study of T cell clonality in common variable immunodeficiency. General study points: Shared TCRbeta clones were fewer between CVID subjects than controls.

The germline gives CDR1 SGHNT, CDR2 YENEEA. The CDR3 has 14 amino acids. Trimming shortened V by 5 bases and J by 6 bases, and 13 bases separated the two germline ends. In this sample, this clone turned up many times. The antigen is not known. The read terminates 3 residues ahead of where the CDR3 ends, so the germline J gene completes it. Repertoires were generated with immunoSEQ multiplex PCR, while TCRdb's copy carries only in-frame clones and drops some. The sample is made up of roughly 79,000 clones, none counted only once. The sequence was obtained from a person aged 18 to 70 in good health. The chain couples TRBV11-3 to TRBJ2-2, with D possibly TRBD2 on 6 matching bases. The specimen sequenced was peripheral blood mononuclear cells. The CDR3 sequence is CASSPTGGSGELFF. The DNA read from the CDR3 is TGTGCCAGCAGCCCGACCGGGGGTTCCGGGGAG. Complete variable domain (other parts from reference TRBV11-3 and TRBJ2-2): EAGVVQSPRYKIIEKKQPVAFWCNPISGHNTLYWYLQNLGQGPELLIRYENEEAVDDSQLPKDRFSAERLKGVDSTLKIQPAELGDSAVYLCASSPTGGSGELFFGEGSRLTVL.